This TCR beta chain is from a study of neurological immune-mediated disorders. TCRdb itself ran the 5' RACE reads through MiXCR, one entry per CDR3 protein. The sample has under 70,000 distinct CDR3 sequences, around 3.6% seen once. Trimming took 5 bases from V and 7 from J, leaving 21 bases between them. CDR1 DFQATT and CDR2 SNEGSKA come from the germline V gene (reference sequence). There are 15 residues in the CDR3. This clonotype showed up many times. Sequenced sample: PBMCs. J is TRBJ1-5 and V is TRBV20-1; a weak D match, TRBD1 (5 bases). This sequence was found in a woman between 25 and 40 years old with multiple sclerosis. The CDR3 DNA reads as TGCAGTGCTCGAAGGGGTCCTGCCTTAGGGCAGCCCCAGCATTTT. Residues: CSARRGPALGQPQHF.